This entry features one T cell receptor (beta chain) sequence. Its antigen remains unidentified. The sample comes from a study of cytomegalovirus exposure and HLA in healthy donors. Overall study findings and caveats: Some TCR beta chains (more than 150 of them) were listed as cytomegalovirus-associated. Many donors shared some public TCRs, even though most TCR sequences were rare.

The germline V and J ends were trimmed by 0 bases and 4 bases, with 9 bases remaining between them. CDR3 length: 14 residues. Germline CDR1 reads MNHEY; CDR2 reads SVGAGI. Clones were read by immunoSEQ multiplex PCR, and TCRdb kept only the in-frame ones, dropping some. The sample holds some 90,000 clones; 96% are singletons and the top ten take roughly 0.82%. The origin of this receptor is a man aged 18-30 years in good health and CMV-seronegative. The sample was PBMCs. The chain recombines TRBV6-5 with TRBJ1-2; D not certain. CDR3 protein: CASSYSSGAYGYTF. The CDR3 nucleotides read TGTGCCAGCAGTTACTCGAGCGGCGCCTATGGCTACACCTTC.